This T cell receptor (beta chain) was profiled in a study of blood T cell repertoires in COVID-19. Trimming cost V 0 bases and J 0 bases, with 9 bases left between them. Germline CDR1 is MGHRA and CDR2 is YSYEKL. The CDR3 consists of 16 residues. The table came from immunoSEQ multiplex PCR; TCRdb's copy has only in-frame clones and leaves some out. This table has over 85,000 clones, roughly nine tenths appearing once. This chain connects TRBV4-1 to TRBJ1-5; unclear D gene. This clonotype was sampled from a man aged 45 to 65 with active COVID-19. The specimen was peripheral blood. The CDR3 loop reads CASSQDPAYSNQPQHF. The CDR3 DNA reads as TGCGCCAGCAGCCAAGACCCCGCCTATAGCAATCAGCCCCAGCATTTT.